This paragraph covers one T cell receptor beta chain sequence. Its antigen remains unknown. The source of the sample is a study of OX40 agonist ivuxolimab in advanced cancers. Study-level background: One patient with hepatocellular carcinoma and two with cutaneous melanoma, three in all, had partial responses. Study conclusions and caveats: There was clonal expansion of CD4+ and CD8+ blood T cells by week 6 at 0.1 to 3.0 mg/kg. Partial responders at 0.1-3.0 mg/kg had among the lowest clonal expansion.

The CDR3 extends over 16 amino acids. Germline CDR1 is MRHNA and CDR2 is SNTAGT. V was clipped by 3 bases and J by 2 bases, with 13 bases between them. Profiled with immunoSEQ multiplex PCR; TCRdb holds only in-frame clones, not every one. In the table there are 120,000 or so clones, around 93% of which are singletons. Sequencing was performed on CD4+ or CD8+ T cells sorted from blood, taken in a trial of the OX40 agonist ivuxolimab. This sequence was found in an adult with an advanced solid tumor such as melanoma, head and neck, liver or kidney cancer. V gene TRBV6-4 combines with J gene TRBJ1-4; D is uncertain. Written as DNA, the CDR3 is TGTGCCAGCAGTGATTGCCAGTCTCGCACTAATGAAAAACTGTTTTTT. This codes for CASSDCQSRTNEKLFF.